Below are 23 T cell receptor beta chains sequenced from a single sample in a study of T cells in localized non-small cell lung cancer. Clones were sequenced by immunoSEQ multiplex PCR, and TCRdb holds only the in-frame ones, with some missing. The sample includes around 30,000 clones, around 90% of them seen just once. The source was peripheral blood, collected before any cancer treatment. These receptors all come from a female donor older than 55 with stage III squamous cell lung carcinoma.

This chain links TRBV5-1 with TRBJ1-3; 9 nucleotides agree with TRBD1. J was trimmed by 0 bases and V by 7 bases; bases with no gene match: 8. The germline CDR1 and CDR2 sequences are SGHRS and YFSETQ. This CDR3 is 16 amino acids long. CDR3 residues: CASGGQGIGSGNTIYF. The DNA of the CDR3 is TGCGCCAGCGGTGGACAGGGGATCGGCTCTGGAAACACCATATATTTT.

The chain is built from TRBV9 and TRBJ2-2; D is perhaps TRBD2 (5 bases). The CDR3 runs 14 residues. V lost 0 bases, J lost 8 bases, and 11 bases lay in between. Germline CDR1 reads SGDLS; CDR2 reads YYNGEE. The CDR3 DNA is TGTGCCAGCAGCGTAGGGACTCCGTCGGGGGAGCTGTTTTTT. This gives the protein CASSVGTPSGELFF.

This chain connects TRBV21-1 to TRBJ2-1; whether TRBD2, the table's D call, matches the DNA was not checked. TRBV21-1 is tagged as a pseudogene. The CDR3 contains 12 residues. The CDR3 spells CASSRTYNEQFF. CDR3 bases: TGTGCCAGCAGTAGGACTTACAATGAGCAGTTCTTC.

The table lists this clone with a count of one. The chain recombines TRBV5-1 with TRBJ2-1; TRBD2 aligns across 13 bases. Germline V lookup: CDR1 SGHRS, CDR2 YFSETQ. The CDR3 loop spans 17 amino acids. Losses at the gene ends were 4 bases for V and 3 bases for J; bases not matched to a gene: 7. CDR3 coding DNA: TGCGCCAGCAGCCGAGGACTAGCGGGGGCGGGCTACAATGAGCAGTTCTTC. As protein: CASSRGLAGAGYNEQFF. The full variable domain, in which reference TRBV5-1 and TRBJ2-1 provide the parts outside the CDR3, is KAGVTQTPRYLIKTRGQQVTLSCSPISGHRSVSWYQQTPGQGLQFLFEYFSETQRNKGNFPGRFSGRQFSNSRSEMNVSTLELGDSALYLCASSRGLAGAGYNEQFFGPGTRLTVL.

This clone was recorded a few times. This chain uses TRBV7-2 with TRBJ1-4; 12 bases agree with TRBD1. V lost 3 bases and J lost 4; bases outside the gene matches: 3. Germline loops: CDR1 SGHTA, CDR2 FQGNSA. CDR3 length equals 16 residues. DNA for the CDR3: TGTGCCAGCAGCTTGGGGACAGGGGGCGGTAATGAAAAACTGTTTTTT. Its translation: CASSLGTGGGNEKLFF.

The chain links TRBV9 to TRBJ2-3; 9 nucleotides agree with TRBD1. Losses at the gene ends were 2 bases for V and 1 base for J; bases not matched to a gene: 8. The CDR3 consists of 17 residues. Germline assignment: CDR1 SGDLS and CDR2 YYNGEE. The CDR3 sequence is CASSVLPGQGRTDTQYF. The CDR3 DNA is TGTGCCAGCAGCGTTTTACCGGGACAGGGCCGCACAGATACGCAGTATTTT.

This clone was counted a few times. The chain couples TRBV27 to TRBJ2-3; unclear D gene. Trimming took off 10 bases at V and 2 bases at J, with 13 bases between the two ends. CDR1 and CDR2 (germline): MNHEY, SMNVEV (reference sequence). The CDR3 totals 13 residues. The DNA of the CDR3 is TGTGCCACCCACACTATAAACACAGATACGCAGTATTTT. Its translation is CATHTINTDTQYF.

The CDR3 spells CASSLAAGRYEQYF. The CDR3 nucleotides are TGCGCCAGCAGCTTGGCTGCAGGTCGATACGAGCAGTACTTC. This chain connects TRBV5-1 to TRBJ2-7, with D unclear. Trimming left V 0 bases short and J 4 bases short, with 11 bases between. CDR3 length: 14 residues. CDR1 is SGHRS, CDR2 YFSETQ, per germline.

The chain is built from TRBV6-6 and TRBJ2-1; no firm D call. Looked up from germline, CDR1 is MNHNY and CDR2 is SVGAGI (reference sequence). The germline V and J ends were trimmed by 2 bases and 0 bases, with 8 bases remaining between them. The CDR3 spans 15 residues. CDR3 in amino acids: CASSYLPSSYNEQFF. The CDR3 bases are TGTGCCAGCAGTTACCTCCCGAGCTCCTACAATGAGCAGTTCTTC.

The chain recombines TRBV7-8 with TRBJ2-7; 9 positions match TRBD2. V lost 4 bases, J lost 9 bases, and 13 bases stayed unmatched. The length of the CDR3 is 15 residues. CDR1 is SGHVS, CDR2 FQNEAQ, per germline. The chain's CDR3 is CASSSLAGAIRGQYF. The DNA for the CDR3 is TGTGCCAGCAGCTCTTTAGCGGGAGCGATTCGGGGGCAGTACTTC.

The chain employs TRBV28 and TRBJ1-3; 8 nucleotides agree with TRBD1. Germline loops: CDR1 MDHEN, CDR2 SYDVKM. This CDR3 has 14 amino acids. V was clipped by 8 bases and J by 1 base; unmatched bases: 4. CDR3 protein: CASGQGGSGNTIYF. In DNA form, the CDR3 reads TGTGCCAGCGGACAGGGTGGGTCTGGAAACACCATATATTTT.

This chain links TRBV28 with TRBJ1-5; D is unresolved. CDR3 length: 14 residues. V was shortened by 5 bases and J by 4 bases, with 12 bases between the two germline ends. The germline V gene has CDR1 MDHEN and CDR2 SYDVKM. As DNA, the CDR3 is TGTGCCAGCAGTGGGTGGCCGATTAATCAGCCCCAGCATTTT. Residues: CASSGWPINQPQHF. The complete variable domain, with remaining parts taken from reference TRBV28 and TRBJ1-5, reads DVKVTQSSRYLVKRTGEKVFLECVQDMDHENMFWYRQDPGLGLRLIYFSYDVKMKEKGDIPEGYSVSREKKERFSLILESASTNQTSMYLCASSGWPINQPQHFGDGTRLSIL.

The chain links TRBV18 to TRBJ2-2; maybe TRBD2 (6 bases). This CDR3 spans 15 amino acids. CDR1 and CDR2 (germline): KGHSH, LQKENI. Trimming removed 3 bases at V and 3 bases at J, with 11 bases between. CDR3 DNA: TGTGCCAGCTCACCTCCGGGAGAGTACACCGGGGAGCTGTTTTTT. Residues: CASSPPGEYTGELFF.

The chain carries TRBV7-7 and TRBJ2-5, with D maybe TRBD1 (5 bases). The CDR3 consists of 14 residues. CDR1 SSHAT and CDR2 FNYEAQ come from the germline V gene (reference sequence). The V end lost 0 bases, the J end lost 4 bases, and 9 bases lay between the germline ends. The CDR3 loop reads CASSLAGEGETQYF. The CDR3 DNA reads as TGTGCCAGCAGCTTAGCAGGGGAAGGAGAGACCCAGTACTTC.

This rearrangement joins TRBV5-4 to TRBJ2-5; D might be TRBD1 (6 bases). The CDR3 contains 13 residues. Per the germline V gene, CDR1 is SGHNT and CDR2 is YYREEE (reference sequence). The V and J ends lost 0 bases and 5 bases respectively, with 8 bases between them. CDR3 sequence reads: CASSLGGQETQYF. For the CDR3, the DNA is TGTGCCAGCAGCTTGGGGGGGCAGGAGACCCAGTACTTC.

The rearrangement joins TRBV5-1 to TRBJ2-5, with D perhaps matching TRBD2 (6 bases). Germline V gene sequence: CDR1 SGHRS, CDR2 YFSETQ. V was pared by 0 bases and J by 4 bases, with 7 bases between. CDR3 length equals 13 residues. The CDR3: CASSLVGGETQYF. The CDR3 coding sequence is TGCGCCAGCAGCTTGGTCGGGGGAGAGACCCAGTACTTC.

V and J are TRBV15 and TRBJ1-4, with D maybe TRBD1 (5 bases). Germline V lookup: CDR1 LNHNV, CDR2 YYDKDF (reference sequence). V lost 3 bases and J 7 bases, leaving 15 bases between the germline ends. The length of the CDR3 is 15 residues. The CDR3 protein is CATSSQRGRFEKLFF. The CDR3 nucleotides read TGTGCCACCAGCAGTCAGAGGGGCCGTTTTGAAAAACTGTTTTTT.

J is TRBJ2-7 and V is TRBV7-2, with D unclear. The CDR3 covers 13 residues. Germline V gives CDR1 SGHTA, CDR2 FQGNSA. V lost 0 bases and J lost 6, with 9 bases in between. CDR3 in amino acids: CASSLAGRFEQYF. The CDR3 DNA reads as TGTGCCAGCAGCTTAGCCGGCAGATTCGAGCAGTACTTC.

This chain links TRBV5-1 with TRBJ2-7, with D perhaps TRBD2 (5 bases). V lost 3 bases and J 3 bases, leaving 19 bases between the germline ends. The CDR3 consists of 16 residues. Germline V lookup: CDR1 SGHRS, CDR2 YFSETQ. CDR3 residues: CASSYLLRKEGYEQYF. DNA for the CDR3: TGCGCCAGCAGCTACCTGTTGCGGAAAGAGGGCTACGAGCAGTACTTC. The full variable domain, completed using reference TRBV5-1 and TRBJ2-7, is KAGVTQTPRYLIKTRGQQVTLSCSPISGHRSVSWYQQTPGQGLQFLFEYFSETQRNKGNFPGRFSGRQFSNSRSEMNVSTLELGDSALYLCASSYLLRKEGYEQYFGPGTRLTVT.

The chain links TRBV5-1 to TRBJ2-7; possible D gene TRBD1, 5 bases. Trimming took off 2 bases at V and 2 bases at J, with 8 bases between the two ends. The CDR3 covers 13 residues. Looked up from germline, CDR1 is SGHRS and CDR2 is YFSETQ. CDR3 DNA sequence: TGCGCCAGCAGCTTAGGGGCGGCCTACGAGCAGTACTTC. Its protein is CASSLGAAYEQYF.

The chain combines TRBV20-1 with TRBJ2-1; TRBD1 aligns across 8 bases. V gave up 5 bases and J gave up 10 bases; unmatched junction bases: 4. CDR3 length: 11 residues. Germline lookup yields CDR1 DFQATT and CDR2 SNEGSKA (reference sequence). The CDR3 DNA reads TGCAGTGCTCACCGGGACAGGGAGCAGTTCTTC. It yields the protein CSAHRDREQFF.

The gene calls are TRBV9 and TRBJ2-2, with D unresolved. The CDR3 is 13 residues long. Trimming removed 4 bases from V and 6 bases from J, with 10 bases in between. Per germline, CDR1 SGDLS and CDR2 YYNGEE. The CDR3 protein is CASSPPESGELFF. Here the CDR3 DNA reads TGTGCCAGCAGCCCGCCGGAGTCCGGGGAGCTGTTTTTT.

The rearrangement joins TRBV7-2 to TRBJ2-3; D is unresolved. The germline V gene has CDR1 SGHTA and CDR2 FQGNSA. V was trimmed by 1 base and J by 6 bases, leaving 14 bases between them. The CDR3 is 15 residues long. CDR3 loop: CASSLEGLGWDTQYF. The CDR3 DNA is TGTGCCAGCAGCTTAGAAGGTCTTGGGTGGGATACGCAGTATTTT.